This T cell receptor (beta chain) was recorded in a study of identifying expanded T cells in peripheral blood. General observations from the study: Over about two and four weeks, about 15 and 19 clones changed, versus roughly 1.2 between replicates. Across healthy donors, higher total template counts meant significantly greater approximately 2-week count variance.

Remarks on this clone: The antigen remains unidentified.

During the collection period, no donor immune events like infections were recorded. Produced via immunoSEQ multiplex PCR; TCRdb's table is partial and in-frame only. The repertoire consists of 70,000 to 95,000 clones, with 70% to 90% occurring once and the leading ten covering 7.3%. The CDR3 extends over 16 amino acids. Trimming took 5 bases from V and 8 from J; bases not matched to a gene: 12. Germline loops: CDR1 SGHVS, CDR2 FNYEAQ. V is TRBV7-6 and J is TRBJ2-1; the match to TRBD1 covers 10 bases. The receptor was isolated from a person between 18 and 75 years old in good health. Sequencing used blood. The CDR3 spells CASSLIDRGLLDEQFF. In DNA, the CDR3 is TGTGCCAGCAGCCTAATCGACAGGGGGCTGTTAGATGAGCAGTTCTTC.